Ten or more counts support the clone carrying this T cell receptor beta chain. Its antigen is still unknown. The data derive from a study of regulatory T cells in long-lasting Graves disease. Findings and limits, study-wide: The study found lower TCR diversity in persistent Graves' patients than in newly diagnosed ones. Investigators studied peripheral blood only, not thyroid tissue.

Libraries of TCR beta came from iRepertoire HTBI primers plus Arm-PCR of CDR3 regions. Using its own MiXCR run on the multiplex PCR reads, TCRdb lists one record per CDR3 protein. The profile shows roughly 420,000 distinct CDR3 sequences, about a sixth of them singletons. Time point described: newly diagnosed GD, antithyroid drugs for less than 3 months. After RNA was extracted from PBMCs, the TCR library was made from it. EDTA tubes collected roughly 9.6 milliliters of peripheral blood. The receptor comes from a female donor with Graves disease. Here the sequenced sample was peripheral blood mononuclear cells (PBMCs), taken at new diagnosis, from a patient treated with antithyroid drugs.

CDR3 in DNA: TGTGCCAGCAGCTTCGCAGAGACCCAGTACTTC. As protein: CASSFAETQYF. The chain uses TRBV7-2 and TRBJ2-5; D is unresolved. The germline gives CDR1 SGHTA, CDR2 FQGNSA. Trimming cost V 3 bases and J 4 bases, with 3 bases left between them. This CDR3 is built from 11 residues.